This T cell receptor (beta chain) was identified in a study of blood T cell repertoires in COVID-19. Study as a whole: Sites across the United States, Italy and Spain contributed samples from acute and convalescent COVID-19. T cells, B-cell-depleted T cells, or PBMCs provided the cDNA or gDNA that served as material.

The study assigned cohorts using participant-reported clinical history. Cohort 3 recovery required two negative PCRs, clearance, or symptom resolution. Points on this clone: Additional DNA sequences in this sample encode the identical CDR3.

Profiling relied on immunoSEQ multiplex PCR, and the TCRdb table lists in-frame clones only, not all of them. The profile covers almost 500,000 clones, with about 85% appearing a single time and approximately 8.3% taken by the ten largest. Germline V lookup: CDR1 LGHDT, CDR2 YNNKEL (reference sequence). The CDR3 is made up of 15 amino acids. Trimming took off 4 bases at V and 1 base at J, with 13 bases between the two ends. Sequences were obtained from PBMCs or T cells enriched from blood (not recorded which). V is TRBV3-1 (or the pseudogene TRBV3-2) and J is TRBJ1-1, with D possibly TRBD1 on 5 matching bases. This receptor was obtained from a woman in her sixties or seventies who had recovered from COVID-19. In DNA form, the CDR3 reads TGTGCCAGCAGCCTGGGAACCGGGGGGAACACTGAAGCTTTCTTT. As protein: CASSLGTGGNTEAFF.